These 32 T cell receptor beta chains came from one sample sequenced in a study of cytomegalovirus exposure and HLA in healthy donors. The PCR was carried out with 60 Vbeta primers and 13 Jbeta primers. TCRdb keeps only in-frame clones here, not all; method: immunoSEQ multiplex PCR. This table has about 160,000 clones, 65% to 90% appearing once. The sequenced sample was PBMCs. The receptors were sampled from a human donor in good health.

The genes are TRBV14 and TRBJ1-6; D remains ambiguous. V lost 4 bases and J 6 bases, leaving 13 bases between the germline ends. The CDR3 covers 15 residues. The germline CDR1 and CDR2 sequences are SGHDN and FVKESK. The CDR3 here is CASSRARLPNSPLHF. CDR3 in DNA: TGTGCCAGCAGCCGCGCCAGACTCCCTAATTCACCCCTCCACTTT.

The chain couples TRBV6-9 to TRBJ1-3; D ambiguous. The CDR3 has 11 residues. Trimming took off 8 bases at V and 10 bases at J, with 12 bases between the two ends. In germline, CDR1 is MNHGY, CDR2 SVAAGI. The CDR3 loop reads CASGMRVTIYF. The CDR3 bases are TGTGCCAGCGGAATGAGGGTAACCATATATTTT.

This clone was counted once. The chain has TRBV2 and TRBJ1-2; TRBD1 agrees at 9 bases. Germline-derived CDR1 and CDR2 are SNHLY and FYNNEI. This CDR3 comprises 16 residues. J gave up 3 bases and V 4 bases, and 9 bases lay outside the gene matches. CDR3 coding DNA: TGTGCCAGCAGTGCCCGGGACAGGGCATTTTACTATGGCTACACCTTC. This encodes CASSARDRAFYYGYTF.

The chain employs TRBV6-1 and TRBJ2-1, with 9 bases that match TRBD2. Germline assignment: CDR1 MNHNS and CDR2 SASEGT. The CDR3 runs 14 residues. Losses at the gene ends were 8 bases for V and 7 bases for J; bases not matched to a gene: 9. The CDR3 loop reads CASWRGGAENEQFF. CDR3 bases: TGTGCCAGCTGGCGCGGGGGGGCCGAGAATGAGCAGTTCTTC.

Regarding this clone: The junction does not match germline at one end; this may be a read error. This chain's CDR3 is CASSYLSGQGYSPLHF. For the CDR3, the DNA is TGTGCCAGCAGCTACTTGTCTGGACAGGGTTATTCACCCCTCCACTTT. The chain joins TRBV6-5 to TRBJ1-6; 8 bases map to TRBD1. Germline assignment: CDR1 MNHEY and CDR2 SVGAGI. The CDR3 is made up of 16 amino acids.

V gene TRBV5-1 combines with J gene TRBJ1-1; D is undetermined. Trimming cost V 0 bases and J 5 bases, with 17 bases left between them. CDR3 length: 16 amino acids. Germline assignment: CDR1 SGHRS and CDR2 YFSETQ. The CDR3 coding sequence is TGCGCCAGCAGCTTGGCCGATCCCCGGGGAGGGACTGAAGCTTTCTTT. It is translated as CASSLADPRGGTEAFF.

This sequence joins TRBV29-1 and TRBJ1-5, with 10 bases lining up with TRBD1. Germline V gene lookup returns CDR1 SQVTM and CDR2 ANQGSEA. The CDR3 has 15 amino acids. Unmatched junction bases numbered 8, after V lost 3 bases and J lost 6 bases. The CDR3 DNA follows: TGCAGCGTTGAGCTGACAGGGGGCGCAGGTCAGCCCCAGCATTTT. As protein: CSVELTGGAGQPQHF.

This clone was counted between two and nine times. The chain carries TRBV5-6 and TRBJ2-3; 14 bases are shared with TRBD2. V lost 0 bases, J lost 0 bases, and 6 bases stayed unmatched. Germline CDR1 SGHDT, CDR2 YYEEEE. This CDR3 comprises 19 residues. DNA for the CDR3: TGTGCCAGCAGCTTGGGACTAGCGGGGGGGCCGTTAAGCACAGATACGCAGTATTTT. This encodes CASSLGLAGGPLSTDTQYF.

The chain recombines TRBV6-1 with TRBJ1-1; D gene unclear. The CDR3 covers 12 residues. Germline V gene lookup returns CDR1 MNHNS and CDR2 SASEGT. The V end lost 2 bases, the J end lost 8 bases, and 9 bases lay between the germline ends. The CDR3 DNA follows: TGTGCCAGCAGTGAAACCCCTCGGGAAGCTTTCTTT. It is translated as CASSETPREAFF.

A few counts support this clone. The chain uses TRBV4-3 and TRBJ2-2; D remains unclear. V lost 1 base to trimming and J lost 3 bases, with 6 bases between them. The CDR3 has 14 amino acids. Germline V CDR1 and CDR2: LGHNA, YSLEER. The CDR3 reads CASSQGGYTGELFF. In nucleotides, the CDR3 is TGCGCCAGCAGCCAAGGCGGTTACACCGGGGAGCTGTTTTTT.

The V gene is TRBV4-1, the J gene TRBJ1-6; 8 bases match TRBD1. Germline trimming cut 0 bases from V and 6 bases from J; bases unmatched to any gene: 7. CDR3 length equals 17 residues. Germline CDR1 is MGHRA and CDR2 is YSYEKL. CDR3 in DNA: TGCGCCAGCAGCCAAGATCAACAGGGGGGAAGTAATTCACCCCTCCACTTT. Translated: CASSQDQQGGSNSPLHF.

In the case of this clone: Different DNA sequences within this sample yield the same CDR3. The chain combines TRBV6-6 with TRBJ2-2, with a tentative D call TRBD1 (5 bases). The CDR3 totals 14 residues. The germline V and J ends were trimmed by 2 bases and 6 bases, with 10 bases remaining between them. CDR1 and CDR2 from the germline V gene are MNHNY and SVGAGI (reference sequence). This CDR3 is CASSYRGRAGELFF. The CDR3 DNA reads TGTGCCAGCAGTTACAGGGGAAGGGCCGGGGAGCTGTTTTTT.

The V call is TRBV6-4, the J call TRBJ1-4, with 8 bases identical to TRBD1. Germline V lookup: CDR1 MRHNA, CDR2 SNTAGT. V lost 4 bases to trimming and J lost 7 bases; unmatched junction nucleotides: 2. The CDR3 loop spans 13 amino acids. CDR3: CASSAGGGEKLFF. CDR3 DNA sequence: TGTGCCAGCAGTGCAGGGGGCGGTGAAAAACTGTTTTTT.

A few counts support this clone. The chain couples TRBV7-2 to TRBJ1-6, with D unclear. Germline CDR1 and CDR2: SGHTA and FQGNSA. The CDR3 is 18 residues long. The V and J ends lost 5 bases and 4 bases respectively, with 21 bases between them. The CDR3 region is CASSPLGLTAQYNSPLHF. As DNA, the CDR3 is TGTGCCAGCAGCCCCTTGGGCTTAACGGCGCAATATAATTCACCCCTCCACTTT.

The rearrangement joins TRBV25-1 to TRBJ1-3, with D uncertain. This CDR3 contains 13 residues. Germline lookup yields CDR1 MGHDK and CDR2 SYGVNS. Trimming removed 4 bases at V and 5 bases at J, with 9 bases between. The DNA of the CDR3 is TGTGCCAGCAGTGCCGGGAGTAGAAACACCATATATTTT. It specifies CASSAGSRNTIYF. Together with reference TRBV25-1 and TRBJ1-3, the CDR3 gives the full variable domain: EADIYQTPRYLVIGTGKKITLECSQTMGHDKMYWYQQDPGMELHLIHYSYGVNSTEKGDLSSESTVSRIRTEHFPLTLESARPSHTSQYLCASSAGSRNTIYFGEGSWLTVV.

The gene calls are TRBV5-4 and TRBJ1-6; a weak D match, TRBD1 (5 bases). Germline CDR1 and CDR2: SGHNT and YYREEE (reference sequence). V gave up 9 bases and J gave up 5 bases, with 15 bases separating them. This CDR3 has 14 residues. CDR3 DNA sequence: TGTGCCACCACTTGGCAGGGCCATAATTCACCCCTCCACTTT. It specifies CATTWQGHNSPLHF. The whole variable domain, filled in from reference TRBV5-4 and TRBJ1-6, reads ETGVTQSPTHLIKTRGQQVTLRCSSQSGHNTVSWYQQALGQGPQFIFQYYREEENGRGNFPPRFSGLQFPNYSSELNVNALELDDSALYLCATTWQGHNSPLHFGNGTRLTVT.

Comments on this clone: Other DNA sequences in this specimen translate into the identical CDR3. The J gene is TRBJ2-2, the V gene TRBV18; perhaps TRBD1 as D (6 bases). The V end lost 3 bases, the J end lost 3 bases, and 8 bases lay between the germline ends. Germline V gene lookup returns CDR1 KGHSH and CDR2 LQKENI. CDR3 length: 14 amino acids. This CDR3 reads CASSPRQDTGELFF. CDR3 DNA sequence: TGTGCCAGCTCACCTAGACAGGACACCGGGGAGCTGTTTTTT.

This rearrangement joins TRBV4-3 to TRBJ2-5; 7 bases fit TRBD1. CDR1 is LGHNA and CDR2 is YSLEER in the germline V gene. The CDR3 has 15 amino acids. V shed 1 base, J shed 4 bases, and the junction held 6 bases outside the gene matches. This CDR3 is CASSQVAGGGETQYF. CDR3 nucleotide sequence: TGCGCCAGCAGCCAAGTAGCAGGGGGTGGAGAGACCCAGTACTTC.

The chain uses TRBV5-1 and TRBJ2-5; possible D gene TRBD2, 5 bases. The end of the DNA is better explained by TRBJ2-7, so the J call may be wrong. In germline, CDR1 is SGHRS, CDR2 YFSETQ. CDR3 length equals 13 residues. The CDR3 bases are TGCGCCAGCAGCTTGAGCGGAGCCTACGAGCAGTACTTC. Encoded protein: CASSLSGAYEQYF.

This clone was detected only once. The chain joins TRBV7-8 to TRBJ2-7, with 7 bases lining up with TRBD2. Germline-derived CDR1 and CDR2 are SGHVS and FQNEAQ. The CDR3 loop spans 16 amino acids. V was clipped by 5 bases and J by 0 bases; unmatched bases: 10. This CDR3 is CASSNRRDYLSYEQYF. CDR3 DNA sequence: TGTGCCAGCAGCAACCGCCGGGACTACCTCTCCTACGAGCAGTACTTC.

This chain uses TRBV5-1 with TRBJ1-4; D is ambiguous. This CDR3 region has 14 residues. Germline CDR1 is SGHRS and CDR2 is YFSETQ. The V end was cut by 0 bases, the J end by 8 bases, with 11 bases between. The CDR3 coding sequence is TGCGCCAGCAGCTTGGCCGCGGGAAAGGAAAAACTGTTTTTT. This translates into CASSLAAGKEKLFF.

As concerns this clone: Sequence at one end of the junction differs from germline and may be a read error. The CDR3 protein is CSSSLAVQGAGETQYF. The DNA for the CDR3 is TGTTCCAGCAGCTTAGCGGTACAGGGGGCCGGAGAGACCCAGTACTTC. The V gene is TRBV7-9, the J gene TRBJ2-5; TRBD1 agrees at 9 bases. CDR3 length equals 16 residues. Looked up from germline, CDR1 is SEHNR and CDR2 is FQNEAQ (reference sequence). The full variable domain, completed using reference TRBV7-9 and TRBJ2-5, is DTGVSQNPRHKITKRGQNVTFRCDPISEHNRLYWYRQTLGQGPEFLTYFQNEAQLEKSRLLSDRFSAERPKGSFSTLEIQRTEQGDSAMYLCSSSLAVQGAGETQYFGPGTRLLVL.

The chain carries TRBV10-1 and TRBJ1-1; D is possibly TRBD1 (6 bases). The CDR3 sequence is 15 residues long. Between the trimmed V and J ends, which lost 0 bases and 4 bases, there was a span of 12 bases. The germline gives CDR1 WNHNN, CDR2 SYGVQD (reference sequence). The CDR3 DNA reads as TGCGCCAGCAGTGAGTCGATGGGGGCGCGCACTGAAGCTTTCTTT. Translating gives CASSESMGARTEAFF.

This sequence joins TRBV6-5 and TRBJ1-1, with 8 nucleotides matching TRBD1. The CDR3 runs to 16 residues. After removal of 4 bases from V and 4 bases from J, the junction contained 11 bases not matched to a gene. The V gene's germline CDR1 is MNHEY and CDR2 SVGAGI. The CDR3 loop reads CASSSTGVALGTEAFF. CDR3 sequence (DNA): TGTGCCAGCAGTTCGACAGGGGTCGCTTTGGGCACTGAAGCTTTCTTT.

On this clone: An end of the junction does not agree with germline; a read error may underlie this. The V and J genes are TRBV7-9 and TRBJ2-1; D possibly corresponds to TRBD1 (5 bases). CDR3 size: 12 residues. Germline V gene sequence: CDR1 SEHNR, CDR2 FQNEAQ (reference sequence). The CDR3 here is CSSVGLYNEQFF. CDR3 DNA: TGTTCCAGCGTGGGGCTGTACAATGAGCAGTTCTTC.

In DNA form, the CDR3 reads TGTGCCAGCAGCCCCGGTGGAGCGTCCTACGAGCAGTACTTC. This sequence encodes CASSPGGASYEQYF. The chain links TRBV7-9 to TRBJ2-7; D gene unclear. Trimming removed 5 bases from V and 1 base from J, with 12 bases in between. The CDR3 sequence is 14 residues long. CDR1 SEHNR and CDR2 FQNEAQ come from the germline V gene (reference sequence).

The sample holds a few counts of this clone. The rearrangement uses TRBV19 and TRBJ2-2, with TRBD2 matching 7 bases. Germline V gene lookup returns CDR1 LNHDA and CDR2 SQIVND (reference sequence). Trimming took 4 bases from V and 3 from J; bases not matched to a gene: 2. The length of the CDR3 is 14 residues. The CDR3 sequence is CASSRGLDTGELFF. CDR3 coding DNA: TGTGCCAGTAGTAGAGGACTAGACACCGGGGAGCTGTTTTTT.

V is TRBV7-2 and J is TRBJ1-1; perhaps TRBD1 as D (5 bases). The CDR3 has 14 amino acids. Per the germline V gene, CDR1 is SGHTA and CDR2 is FQGNSA. V lost 0 bases to trimming and J lost 10 bases, with 15 bases between them. The CDR3 here is CASSLAFGSQGAFF. In nucleotides, the CDR3 is TGTGCCAGCAGCTTAGCTTTTGGATCTCAGGGAGCTTTCTTT.

J is TRBJ2-1 and V is TRBV6-5, with 11 bases lining up with TRBD1. The V gene's germline CDR1 is MNHEY and CDR2 SVGAGI. The CDR3 is 14 residues long. V was clipped by 2 bases and J by 14 bases; unmatched bases: 8. The chain's CDR3 is CASSYGGQGGGEFF. The DNA of the CDR3 is TGTGCCAGCAGTTACGGGGGACAGGGGGGAGGTGAGTTCTTC.

The gene calls are TRBV25-1 and TRBJ2-5, with a possible D match to TRBD1 (7 bases). The tail of the sequence fits TRBJ2-7 better, so the J call may be wrong. The CDR3 has 14 amino acids. CDR1 is MGHDK, CDR2 SYGVNS, per germline. The CDR3: CASSGRDSSYEQYF. Here the CDR3 DNA reads TGTGCCAGCAGTGGGCGGGACAGCTCCTACGAGCAGTACTTC.

The chain links TRBV5-4 to TRBJ2-7; perhaps TRBD1 as D (6 bases). V was shortened by 4 bases and J by 2 bases, with 10 bases between the two germline ends. The CDR3 is 13 amino acids. CDR1 SGHNT and CDR2 YYREEE come from the germline V gene (reference sequence). The CDR3 is CASSRDTTYEQYF. CDR3 in DNA: TGTGCCAGCAGCCGGGACACGACCTACGAGCAGTACTTC.

This clone has more than one count but fewer than ten. The J gene is TRBJ1-1, the V gene TRBV19; no clear D gene. There are 13 residues in the CDR3. Trimming removed 2 bases from V and 2 bases from J, with 6 bases in between. The germline CDR1 and CDR2 sequences are LNHDA and SQIVND (reference sequence). The CDR3 spells CASSISANTEAFF. The CDR3 DNA follows: TGTGCCAGTAGTATAAGCGCTAACACTGAAGCTTTCTTT.